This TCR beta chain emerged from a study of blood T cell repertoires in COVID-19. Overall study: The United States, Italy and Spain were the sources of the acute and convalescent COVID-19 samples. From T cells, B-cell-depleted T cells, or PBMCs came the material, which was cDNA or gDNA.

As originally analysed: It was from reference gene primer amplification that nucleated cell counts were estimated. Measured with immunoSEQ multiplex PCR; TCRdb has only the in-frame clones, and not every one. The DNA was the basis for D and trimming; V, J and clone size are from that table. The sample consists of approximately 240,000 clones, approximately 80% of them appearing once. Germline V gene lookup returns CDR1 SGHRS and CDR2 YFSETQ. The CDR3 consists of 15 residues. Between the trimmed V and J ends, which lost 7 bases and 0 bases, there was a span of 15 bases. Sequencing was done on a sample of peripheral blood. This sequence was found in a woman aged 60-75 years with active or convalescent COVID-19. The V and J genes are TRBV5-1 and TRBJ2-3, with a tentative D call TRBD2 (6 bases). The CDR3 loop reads CASRLAFPSTDTQYF. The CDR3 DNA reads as TGCGCCAGCCGCCTAGCGTTTCCTAGCACAGATACGCAGTATTTT.